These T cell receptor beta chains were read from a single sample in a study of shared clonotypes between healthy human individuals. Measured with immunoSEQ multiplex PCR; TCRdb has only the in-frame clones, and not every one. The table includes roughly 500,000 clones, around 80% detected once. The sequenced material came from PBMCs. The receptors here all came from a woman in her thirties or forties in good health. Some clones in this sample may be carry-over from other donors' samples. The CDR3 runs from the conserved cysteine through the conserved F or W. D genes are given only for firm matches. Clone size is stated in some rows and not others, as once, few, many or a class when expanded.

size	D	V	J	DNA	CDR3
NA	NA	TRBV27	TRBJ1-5	TGTGCCAGCAGTTTGATAGGCATAAATCAGCCCCAGCATTTT	CASSLIGINQPQHF
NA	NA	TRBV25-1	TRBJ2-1	TGTGCCAGCAGCCCCGGGGGGACAATGATGCACAATGAGCAGTTCTTC	CASSPGGTMMHNEQFF
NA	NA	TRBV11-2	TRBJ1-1	TGTGCCAGCAGCAAAGGACAGAGGGAATACACTGAAGCTTTCTTT	CASSKGQREYTEAFF
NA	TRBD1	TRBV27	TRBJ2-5	TGTGCCAGCAGTTCAGGGGGGACCCAGTACTTC	CASSSGGTQYF
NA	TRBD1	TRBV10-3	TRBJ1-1	TGTGCCATCACCCAGACAGGGGGCACTGAAGCTTTCTTT	CAITQTGGTEAFF
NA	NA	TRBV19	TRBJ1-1	TGTGCCAGTTCCTTCCTCGCCAGGGGGAACACTGAAGCTTTCTTT	CASSFLARGNTEAFF
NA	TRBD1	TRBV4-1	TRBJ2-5	TGCGCCAGCAGCCAGGACGGGACAGGGCAAGAGACCCAGTACTTC	CASSQDGTGQETQYF
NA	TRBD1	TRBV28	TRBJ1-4	TGTGCCAGCAGTTTAGAGGGACAGCCCAATGAAAAACTGTTTTTT	CASSLEGQPNEKLFF
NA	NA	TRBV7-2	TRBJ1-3	TGTGCCAGCAGCTACATGGGAAACACCATATATTTT	CASSYMGNTIYF
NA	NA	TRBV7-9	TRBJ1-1	TGTGCCAGCAGTCAGATCCGGGGGGGCATGAACACTGAAGCTTTCTTT	CASSQIRGGMNTEAFF
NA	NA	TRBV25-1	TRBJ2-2	TGTGCCAGCACCCCCCGTGGTTACCCGAACACCGGGGAGCTGTTTTTT	CASTPRGYPNTGELFF
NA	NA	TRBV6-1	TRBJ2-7	TGTGCCAGCAGTGAAAAATTTTACGAGCAGTACTTC	CASSEKFYEQYF
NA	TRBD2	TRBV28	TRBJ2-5	TGTGCCAGCAGCCTTATTTACGGGAGGGCTGAAGAGACCCAGTACTTC	CASSLIYGRAEETQYF
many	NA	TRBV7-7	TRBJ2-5	TGTGCTAGCAGCCCTGGGATGAGAGAGACCCAGTACTTC	CASSPGMRETQYF
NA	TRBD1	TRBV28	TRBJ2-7	TGTGCCAGCAGTTTATCATTGGGGACAGGGGGCTACGAGCAGTACTTC	CASSLSLGTGGYEQYF
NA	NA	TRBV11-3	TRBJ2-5	TGTGCCAGCAGCTCCGGGGCCCAAGAGACCCAGTACTTC	CASSSGAQETQYF
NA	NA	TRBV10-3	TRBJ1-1	TGTGCCATCAGTGAGCGGATGAACACTGAAGCTTTCTTT	CAISERMNTEAFF
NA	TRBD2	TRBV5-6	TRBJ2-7	TGTGCCAGCAGCCCTATGCTAGCGGGTCTTCCCACGCAGTACTTC	CASSPMLAGLPTQYF
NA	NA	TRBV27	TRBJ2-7	TGTGCCAGCAGTTTAGGGCAGGGATACTCCTACGAGCAGTACTTC	CASSLGQGYSYEQYF
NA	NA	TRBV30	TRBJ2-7	TGTGCCTGCAGGCATCAGAAGGGACCTTTCGGCGAGCAGTACTTC	CACRHQKGPFGEQYF
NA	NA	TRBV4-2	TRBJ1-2	TGTGCCAGCAGCCAGGAGACACTCGTGGGCTATGGCTACACCTTC	CASSQETLVGYGYTF
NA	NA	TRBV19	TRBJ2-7	TGTGCCAGTAGTGGGCTCGACGGCTACGAGCAGTACTTC	CASSGLDGYEQYF
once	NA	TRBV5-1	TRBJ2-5	TGCGCCAGCAGCGAACTGGGGAATCAAGAGACCCAGTACTTC	CASSELGNQETQYF
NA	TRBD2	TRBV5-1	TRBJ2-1	TGCGCCAGCAGCTTCCTTGGCGGGAGCTCCTACAATGAGCAGTTCTTC	CASSFLGGSSYNEQFF
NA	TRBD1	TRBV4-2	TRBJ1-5	TGTGCCAGCAGCCAACCAGGGACAGCCTGGCCCCAGCATTTT	CASSQPGTAWPQHF
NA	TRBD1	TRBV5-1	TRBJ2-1	TGCGCCAGCATCATAGGAGCGGGACAGGGCTACAATGAGCAGTTCTTC	CASIIGAGQGYNEQFF
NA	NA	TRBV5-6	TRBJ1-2	TGTGCCAGCAGTTGGGCGGTGGACTATGGCTACACCTTC	CASSWAVDYGYTF
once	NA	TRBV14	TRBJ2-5	TGTGCCAGCAGCCAAGAGGGGTATACTAAAGAGACCCAGTACTTC	CASSQEGYTKETQYF
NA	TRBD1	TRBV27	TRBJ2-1	TGTGCCAGCAGTCAGTACAGGGGCGACAATGAGCAGTTCTTC	CASSQYRGDNEQFF
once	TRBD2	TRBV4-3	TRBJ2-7	TGCGCCAGCAGCCCTGGACTAGCGAGCTCCTACGAGCAGTACTTC	CASSPGLASSYEQYF
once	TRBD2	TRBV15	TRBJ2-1	TGTGCCACCAGCAGAGACGTAGCGGGAGGTTATACGAATGAGCAGTTCTTC	CATSRDVAGGYTNEQFF
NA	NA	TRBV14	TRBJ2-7	TGTGCCAGCAGCCAAGTAGCGGTCGAGCAGTACTTC	CASSQVAVEQYF
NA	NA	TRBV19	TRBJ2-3	TGTGCCAGTAGTTCCCGACTAAGCACAGATACGCAGTATTTT	CASSSRLSTDTQYF
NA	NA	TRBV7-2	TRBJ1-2	TGTGCCAGCAGCTTAGTAACGGGAGTTAACTATGGCTACACCTTC	CASSLVTGVNYGYTF
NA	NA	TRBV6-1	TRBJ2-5	TGTGCCAGCAGTGAATCCCTGACAGAGACCCAGTACTTC	CASSESLTETQYF
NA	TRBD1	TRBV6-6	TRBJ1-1	TGTGCCAGCAGTTACCTGGGGACAGGTGAAGCTTTCTTT	CASSYLGTGEAFF
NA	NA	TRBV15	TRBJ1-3	TGTGCCACCAGCAAGGGACCGCGATCTGGAAACACCATATATTTT	CATSKGPRSGNTIYF
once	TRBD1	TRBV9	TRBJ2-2	TGTGCCAGCAGCGTAGGAGGGACAGGGGGCGCGAACGGGGAGCTGTTTTTT	CASSVGGTGGANGELFF
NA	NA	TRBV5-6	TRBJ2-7	TGTGCCAGCAGCTTGGGGCGACCCTCCTACGAGCAGTACTTC	CASSLGRPSYEQYF
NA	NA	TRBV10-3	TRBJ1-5	TGTGCCATCACAAGGGACCTGGGTCAGCCCCAGCATTTT	CAITRDLGQPQHF
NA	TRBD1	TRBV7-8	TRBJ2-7	TGTGCCAGCAGCTTACAGGGACAGGGAGTCTGGGAGCGCGCCTACGAGCAGTACTTC	CASSLQGQGVWERAYEQYF
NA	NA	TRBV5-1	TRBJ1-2	TGCGCCAGCAGCTGGGTAGGGGACGAAGCTAACTATGGCTACACCTTC	CASSWVGDEANYGYTF
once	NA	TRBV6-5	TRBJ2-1	TGTGCCAGCAGTCCGGACTGGAGCTCCTACAATGAGCAGTTCTTC	CASSPDWSSYNEQFF
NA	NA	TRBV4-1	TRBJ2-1	TGCGCCAGCAGCCAAGAGCGTACACCGGTCAATGAGCAGTTCTTC	CASSQERTPVNEQFF
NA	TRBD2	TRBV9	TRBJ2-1	TGTGCCAGCAGCGCAAGACTAGCGGCCGGTTACAATGAGCAGTTCTTC	CASSARLAAGYNEQFF